The clone carrying this T cell receptor beta chain was counted many times. This sample stems from a study of human T cells and chemical hapten exposure. About the study: Alopecia areata, totalis or universalis affected patients, mainly female. It was small differences in pooled library volume that mainly caused per-sample TCR yields to vary.

Time point here: pre-sensitization, week 0. Treatment specified: therapeutic diphenylcyclopropenone sensitization with weekly scalp DPC. Whole blood that had not been fractionated was the source of extracted total RNA. V gave up 6 bases and J gave up 2 bases; unmatched junction bases: 6. CDR3 length equals 15 residues. TCRdb reprocessed the RACE reads via MiXCR and lists one record per CDR3 protein. The sample carries more than 300,000 distinct CDR3 sequences, 5% to 6.5% recorded once. J is TRBJ1-5 and V is TRBV12-3 or TRBV12-4; 8 bases map to TRBD1. The material sequenced was whole blood, taken in connection with sensitization to the hapten diphenylcyclopropenone (DPC). This TCR was sampled from a woman aged 45-65 years with alopecia areata. Some clones in this sample may be carry-over from other donors' samples. This CDR3 is CASRLTGERNQPQHF. The CDR3 coding sequence is TGTGCCAGCAGGTTGACAGGGGAACGCAATCAGCCCCAGCATTTT.